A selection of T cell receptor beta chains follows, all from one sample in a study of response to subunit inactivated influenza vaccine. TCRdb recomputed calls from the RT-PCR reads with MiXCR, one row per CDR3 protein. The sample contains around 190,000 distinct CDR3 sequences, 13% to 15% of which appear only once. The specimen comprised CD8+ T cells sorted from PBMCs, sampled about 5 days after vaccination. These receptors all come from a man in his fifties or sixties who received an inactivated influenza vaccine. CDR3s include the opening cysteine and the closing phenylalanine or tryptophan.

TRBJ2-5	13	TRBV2	CASTGEGQETQYF
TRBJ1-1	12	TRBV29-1	CSVGFGDPEAFF
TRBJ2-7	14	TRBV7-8	CASSFPGYNYEQYF
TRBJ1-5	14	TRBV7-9	CASSLPGRNQPQHF
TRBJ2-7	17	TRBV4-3	CASSQDNSLAGKNEQYF
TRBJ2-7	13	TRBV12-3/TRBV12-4	CASSFGQFYEQYF
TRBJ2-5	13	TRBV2	CASRPKAEETQYF
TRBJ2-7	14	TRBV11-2	CASSLVGGWYEQYF
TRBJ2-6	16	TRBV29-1	CSVSGQASSGANVLTF
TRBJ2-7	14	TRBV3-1	CASSRQNRGPEQYF
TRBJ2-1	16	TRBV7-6	CASSPPGQSSYNEQFF
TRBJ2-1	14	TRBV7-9	CSSTLQSSYNEQFF
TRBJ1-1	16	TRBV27	CASSLSIRTLGVVAFF
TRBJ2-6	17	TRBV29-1	CSVEDLGAASGANVLTF
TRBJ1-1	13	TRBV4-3	CASSQDWNTEAFF
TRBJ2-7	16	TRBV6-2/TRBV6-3	CASSTTGQVISYEQYF
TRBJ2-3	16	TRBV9	CASSVVGGGPSDTQYF
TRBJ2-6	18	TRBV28	CASSFWQTAVSGANVLTF
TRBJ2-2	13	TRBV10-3	CAISEFVTGELFF
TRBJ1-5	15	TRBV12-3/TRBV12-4	CASSPFFQPNQPQHF
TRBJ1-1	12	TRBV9	CASSLRGAEAFF
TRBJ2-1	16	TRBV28	CASSLMTGVSYNEQFF
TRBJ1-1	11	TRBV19	CASSRATEAFF
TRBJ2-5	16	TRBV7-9	CASSPDFWTAQETQYF
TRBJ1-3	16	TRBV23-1	CASSQSQGSSGNTIYF
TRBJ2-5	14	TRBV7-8	CASSFPGVQETQYF
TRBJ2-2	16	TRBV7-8	CASSHIVGVNTGELFF
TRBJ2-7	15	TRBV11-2	CASSPRGEGDYEQYF
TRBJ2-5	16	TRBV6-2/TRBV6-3	CASSYQVGLALETQYF
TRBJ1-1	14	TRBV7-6	CASSLGIGDTEAFF
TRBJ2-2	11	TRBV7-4	CASSSIQELFF
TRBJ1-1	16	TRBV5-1	CASSSYPVALNTEAFF
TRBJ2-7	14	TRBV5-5	CASSLQTGSHEQYF
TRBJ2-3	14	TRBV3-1	CASSQLGEVDTQYF
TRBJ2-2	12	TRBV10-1	CASSELGGELFF
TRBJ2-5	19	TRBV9	CASSAPPGLAGGPRETQYF
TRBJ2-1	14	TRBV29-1	CSVSGTGFYNEQFF
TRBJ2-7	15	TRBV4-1	CASSQDGATGYEQYF
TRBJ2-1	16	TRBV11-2	CASSLPTSGSYNEQFF
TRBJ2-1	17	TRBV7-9	CASSWGTSGSRENEQFF
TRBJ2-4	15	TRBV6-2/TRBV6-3	CASSYRSGPQNIQYF
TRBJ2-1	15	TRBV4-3	CASSRFQTGTNEQFF
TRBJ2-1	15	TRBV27	CASSLSRTGVNEQFF
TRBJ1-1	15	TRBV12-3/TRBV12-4	CASSPSTGLGAEAFF
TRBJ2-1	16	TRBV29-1	CSVEDRGGYSYNEQFF
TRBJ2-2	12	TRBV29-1	CSVEKRTGELFF
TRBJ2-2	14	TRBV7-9	CASSPHSGTGELFF
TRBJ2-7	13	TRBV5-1	CASRGQGVHEQYF
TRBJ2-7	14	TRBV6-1	CASSRDGPHYEQYF
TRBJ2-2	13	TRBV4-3	CASSPLGAGELFF
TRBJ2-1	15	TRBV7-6	CASSHGTSGLNEQFF
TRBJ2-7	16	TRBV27	CASSSRGWTGINEQYF
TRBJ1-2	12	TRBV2	CASSRREEGYTF
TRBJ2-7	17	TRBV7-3	CASSLTPRLSKIGEQYF
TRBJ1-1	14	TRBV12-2	CASRLRARDTEAFF
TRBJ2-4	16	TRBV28	CASSLWGDIAKNIQYF
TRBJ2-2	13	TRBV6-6	CASSYGIPGELFF
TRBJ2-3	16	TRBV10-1	CASSEVATSSTATQYF
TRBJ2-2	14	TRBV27	CASSLWGNTGELFF
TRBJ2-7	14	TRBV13	CASSLGSTGLEQYF